This T cell receptor beta chain was identified during a study of beta chain features in type 1 diabetes. Regarding the study as a whole: With patients and controls alike, PCR might favor shorter templates to an equal degree. When Type 1 diabetes patients were examined, their TCRB CDR3s proved moderately but significantly shorter in all four CD4+ subsets.

Regarding this clone: The antigen is undetermined.

Sampling consisted of one heparinised blood draw per donor, averaging about 110 mL. Every sorted population was more than 95% pure. V was cut by 5 bases and J by 0 bases, with 11 bases left in between. CDR3 length: 14 amino acids. The germline V gene encodes CDR1 SGHTA and CDR2 FQGNSA. Every isolated RNA sample was fully reverse transcribed, so sequencing captured expressed TCRB transcripts. Data came from immunoSEQ multiplex PCR; TCRdb stores just in-frame clones and leaves some out. The sample records 150,000 to 200,000 clones, more than 60% being singletons. This chain joins TRBV7-2 and TRBJ2-7; weak D call: TRBD2 (6 bases). Sequenced input: naive CD4+ T cells from blood. This receptor was identified in a man aged 25 to 45 with type 1 diabetes. The CDR3 reads CASSPRTTSYEQYF. The CDR3 DNA is TGTGCCAGCAGCCCACGGACTACCTCCTACGAGCAGTACTTC. The full variable domain, completed using reference TRBV7-2 and TRBJ2-7, is GAGVSQSPSNKVTEKGKDVELRCDPISGHTALYWYRQSLGQGLEFLIYFQGNSAPDKSGLPSDRFSAERTGGSVSTLTIQRTQQEDSAVYLCASSPRTTSYEQYFGPGTRLTVT.